The 27 T cell receptor beta chains in this list originate from one sample, sequenced in a study of CD8+ T cells in alopecia areata. Sequencing relied on a cDNA template that was reverse transcribed from extracted RNA. Profiling relied on immunoSEQ multiplex PCR, and the TCRdb table lists in-frame clones only, not all of them. The data show about 300,000 clones, with none appearing a single time. Sorting of pooled cutaneous lymph node cells was based on CD4, CD8alpha, NKG2D, NKG2ACE and other markers. The sequencing input was CD4+ T cells sorted from a lymph node. The receptors shown here come from a C3H/HeJ mouse with alopecia areata. MHC haplotype of the mouse line: H2-k.

Concerning this clone itself: Genes here carry mouse names. Read data end 4 residues before the CDR3 end; the end is taken from the germline J gene. Additional DNA sequences in this sample encode the identical CDR3. V usage is TRBV1 and J usage is TRBJ2-7, with 8 bases identical to TRBD2. The CDR3 is made up of 14 amino acids. Germline trimming cut 3 bases from V and 0 bases from J; bases unmatched to any gene: 1. Germline V lookup: CDR1 NSQYPW, CDR2 LRSPGD (reference sequence). CDR3 in amino acids: CTCSAGGGSYEQYF. The DNA read from the CDR3 is TGCACCTGCAGTGCTGGGGGGGGCTCCTAT.

As concerns this clone: Mouse gene names and germline throughout. The CDR3 end falls 4 residues outside the read, so it is completed with the germline J gene. The gene calls are TRBV5 and TRBJ2-1; 11 bases are shared with TRBD2. Germline V gene sequence: CDR1 LGHNA, CDR2 YNLKQL (reference sequence). The CDR3 covers 15 residues. The CDR3 sequence is CASSSRDWGRAEQFF. The DNA read from the CDR3 is TGTGCCAGCAGCTCCCGGGACTGGGGGAGGGCT.

This clone was recorded a few times. The genes are named according to mouse. The read terminates 4 residues before the CDR3 end, so the remaining end is supplied by the germline J gene. The genes are TRBV31 and TRBJ2-2; TRBD1 aligns across 7 bases. The germline gives CDR1 GKSSPN, CDR2 SITVG. The CDR3 is 16 amino acids. J lost 3 bases, V lost 0 bases, and 7 bases had no gene match. The CDR3 sequence: CAWSLRTGYDTGQLYF. The DNA read from the CDR3 is TGTGCCTGGAGTCTAAGGACAGGATATGACACCGGG.

Notes on this clone: The germline and genes are mouse ones. The read terminates 4 residues ahead of where the CDR3 ends, so the germline J gene completes it. This sequence joins TRBV5 and TRBJ2-3, with D possibly matching TRBD2 (7 bases). There are 15 residues in the CDR3. The V end was cut by 0 bases, the J end by 3 bases, with 10 bases between. Germline V CDR1 and CDR2: LGHNA, YNLKQL (reference sequence). CDR3 bases read: TGTGCCAGCAGCCAAGATGAGGGGGGGGCAGAA. It specifies CASSQDEGGAE. The full CDR3 protein is CASSQDEGGAETLYF.

This clone was counted only a few times. The gene names here belong to mouse. Read sequence stops 3 residues before the CDR3 end, and the germline J gene provides the missing end. The chain couples TRBV13-1 to TRBJ1-6; 8 nucleotides agree with TRBD1. TRBJ1-6 is reported as an ORF; its role is uncertain. Trimming at V came to 4 bases and at J to 3 bases, leaving 3 bases not matched to a gene. Germline V gene data show CDR1 as NSHNY and CDR2 as SYGAGN. The CDR3 sequence is 15 residues long. The CDR3 region is CASSPTGGYNSPLYF. CDR3 DNA, as far as it was read: TGTGCCAGCAGTCCCACAGGGGGCTATAATTCGCCC.

This clone was detected a few times. All gene names here are mouse names. The read halts 4 residues ahead of the CDR3 end, with the missing end drawn from the germline J gene. The genes are TRBV1 and TRBJ2-2, with D unresolved. The CDR3 spans 15 residues. V lost 1 base to trimming and J lost 0 bases, with 6 bases between them. Germline V gives CDR1 NSQYPW, CDR2 LRSPGD (reference sequence). CDR3 in amino acids: CTCSAAQTNTGQLYF. Partial CDR3 DNA: TGCACCTGCAGTGCAGCCCAGACAAACACCGGG.

About this clone itself: Gene names and germline match the mouse. The CDR3 goes on 4 residues after the read ends, and that part is filled in from the germline J gene. The rearrangement links TRBV19 to TRBJ2-1; 8 bases map to TRBD2. The CDR3 sequence is 13 residues long. The V gene's germline CDR1 is FNHDT and CDR2 SITEND (reference sequence). Trimming took 7 bases from V and 5 from J; bases not matched to a gene: 5. The sequenced part of the CDR3 DNA is TGTGCCAGCCGGGGGGGGGCGGATGCT. It yields the protein CASRGGADA. The CDR3 in full is CASRGGADAEQFF. Filled out from reference TRBV19 and TRBJ2-1, the complete variable domain reads GGIITQTPKFLIGQEGQKLTLKCQQNFNHDTMYWYRQDSGKGLRLIYYSITENDLQKGDLSEGYDASREKKSSFSLTVTSAQKNEMAVFLCASRGGADAEQFFGPGTRLTVL.

Points on this clone: The listed genes are named as in mouse. The read terminates 4 residues before the CDR3 end, so the remaining end is supplied by the germline J gene. This rearrangement joins TRBV31 to TRBJ2-5, with D possibly TRBD2 on 6 matching bases. V shed 3 bases and J shed 2 bases, with 12 bases lying between them. The CDR3 consists of 14 residues. Per germline, CDR1 GKSSPN and CDR2 SITVG. This chain's CDR3 is CAWSPRDFQDTQYF. CDR3 DNA, as far as it was read: TGTGCCTGGAGCCCCCGGGACTTCCAAGAC. Complete variable domain (other parts from reference TRBV31 and TRBJ2-5): AQTIHQWPVAEIKAVGSPLSLGCTIKGKSSPNLYWYWQATGGTLQQLFYSITVGQVESVVQLNLSASRPKDDQFILSTEKLLLSHSGFYLCAWSPRDFQDTQYFGPGTRLLVL.

With regard to this clone: Gene names are the mouse ones. Sequencing ends 3 residues short of the CDR3 end; the germline J gene provides the rest. The rearrangement joins TRBV5 to TRBJ1-6; TRBD1 matches at 8 bases. TRBJ1-6 is an ORF for which the function is uncertain. The trim removed 4 bases at V and 3 bases at J, leaving 2 bases unmatched. This CDR3 region has 15 residues. Germline V gene sequence: CDR1 LGHNA, CDR2 YNLKQL (reference sequence). CDR3 DNA (partial): TGTGCCAGCAGCCGACAGGGGAACTATAATTCGCCC. This encodes CASSRQGNYNSP. The entire CDR3 is CASSRQGNYNSPLYF.

This clone was detected only a few times. Gene names and germline refer to mouse. Sequencing ends 4 residues short of the CDR3 end; the germline J gene provides the rest. The rearrangement uses TRBV13-2 and TRBJ2-7, with TRBD1 matching over 9 bases. Looked up from germline, CDR1 is NNHNN and CDR2 is SYGAGS (reference sequence). This CDR3 spans 13 amino acids. CDR3 DNA (partial): TGTGCCAGCGGGAGACAGGGGGGGTAT. This sequence encodes CASGRQGGY. The complete CDR3 reads CASGRQGGYEQYF.

Comment on this clone: Any gene name here is a mouse gene name. The CDR3 end lies 4 residues beyond the end of the read and is filled in from the germline J gene. J is TRBJ2-5 and V is TRBV13-3, with TRBD2 matching over 12 bases. Germline lookup yields CDR1 NNHDY and CDR2 SYVADS. This CDR3 has 15 residues. The CDR3 bases that were read are TGTGCCAGCAGTGGGGAGACTGGGGGGGCGGAC. This codes for CASSGETGGAD. The entire CDR3 sequence reads CASSGETGGADTQYF.

Comments on this clone: Mouse names are used for the genes. The read stops 4 residues short of the end of the CDR3; the missing end is completed from the germline J gene. At the DNA level, this CDR3 is encoded by other sequences in the same sample as well. The J gene is TRBJ2-5, the V gene TRBV19; no clear D gene. V dropped 0 bases and J dropped 0 bases, with 5 bases sitting between them. The CDR3 is made up of 14 amino acids. Per the germline V gene, CDR1 is FNHDT and CDR2 is SITEND (reference sequence). The CDR3 DNA, read in part, is TGTGCCAGCAGTATAGGGTTTAACCAAGAC. It encodes CASSIGFNQD. The whole CDR3 region reads CASSIGFNQDTQYF.

Concerning this clone: Gene and germline names: mouse. Sequencing ends 4 residues short of the CDR3 end; the germline J gene provides the rest. The chain employs TRBV13-1 and TRBJ2-1; 7 bases fit TRBD2. Germline CDR1 reads NSHNY; CDR2 reads SYGAGN. The CDR3 runs to 12 residues. The CDR3 sequence: CASSEGGAEQFF. Partial CDR3 DNA: TGTGCCAGCAGTGAGGGGGGGGCT.

With respect to this clone: Each gene name is a mouse one. The observed sequence ends 4 residues before the CDR3 terminus, with the missing tail filled in from the germline J gene. This chain connects TRBV13-1 to TRBJ2-3; the D gene is possibly TRBD1 (6 bases). Germline CDR1 and CDR2: NSHNY and SYGAGN. The CDR3 is 14 residues long. Deletions cut 1 base from V and 2 bases from J, with 8 bases between. The chain's CDR3 is CASSDYRDAETLYF. The CDR3 DNA, read in part, is TGTGCCAGCAGTGATTACAGGGATGCAGAA.

Points on this clone: Mouse gene names and germline throughout. The read ends 4 residues before the CDR3 terminus; that terminus is restored from the germline J gene. V and J are TRBV13-3 and TRBJ2-3; 10 bases are a match to TRBD1. There are 15 residues in the CDR3. The germline V gene has CDR1 NNHDY and CDR2 SYVADS. The V segment lost 6 bases and the J segment 0 bases; nucleotides outside the gene matches: 4. The chain's CDR3 is CASTPGQGSAETLYF. The DNA read from the CDR3 is TGTGCCAGCACCCCGGGACAGGGGAGTGCAGAA.

This clone has just a few counts. The listed genes are named as in mouse. The read finishes 4 residues shy of the CDR3 end, and the germline J gene is used to complete it. The sample carries other DNA sequences with the same CDR3. The V call is TRBV3, the J call TRBJ2-5; D may match TRBD1 or TRBD2 (6 bases each). The germline V gene encodes CDR1 SNHLY and CDR2 FYNGKV (reference sequence). Trimming removed 1 base at V and 2 bases at J, with 7 bases between. The CDR3 totals 14 residues. The sequenced part of the CDR3 DNA is TGTGCCAGCAGCTTAGGGGGGCCCCAAGAC. Translated: CASSLGGPQD. The full CDR3 protein is CASSLGGPQDTQYF. Combining the CDR3 with reference TRBV3 and TRBJ2-5 gives the whole variable domain GPKVLQIPSHQIIDMGQMVTLNCDPVSNHLYFYWYKQILGQQMEFLVNFYNGKVMEKSKLFKDQFSVERPDGSYFTLKIQPTALEDSAVYFCASSLGGPQDTQYFGPGTRLLVL.

In its sample, this clone was seen a few times. Given a much more abundant clone one base away, this may be a read error. Mouse names are used for the genes. Additional DNA sequences in this sample encode the identical CDR3. The CDR3 loop reads CASSGTGGDTGQLYF. The CDR3 bases that were read are TGTGCCAGCAGTGGGACTGGGGGAGACACCGGG. The V and J genes are TRBV13-3 and TRBJ2-2, with 10 positions matching TRBD2. From the germline J gene comes the end of the CDR3, since the read stops 4 residues before it. Trimming removed 3 bases from V and 3 bases from J; junction bases left unmatched: 2. Germline CDR1 is NNHDY and CDR2 is SYVADS. The CDR3 loop spans 15 amino acids.

This clone has a handful of counts. Genes here carry mouse names. The CDR3 is cut off 4 residues early in the read; its end comes from the germline J gene. The chain links TRBV29 to TRBJ2-7; a possible D gene is TRBD1 (5 bases). The CDR3 is 12 amino acids. Germline CDR1 is MSHET and CDR2 is SYDVDS. Trimming shortened V by 8 bases and J by 0 bases, and 8 bases separated the two germline ends. CDR3 DNA, as far as it was read: TGTGCTAGCGACAGAAACTCCTAT. This encodes CASDRNSY. The full CDR3 sequence reads CASDRNSYEQYF.

Points on this clone: Genes here carry mouse names. The read terminates 3 residues ahead of where the CDR3 ends, so the germline J gene completes it. V is TRBV31 and J is TRBJ1-6, with 11 positions matching TRBD1. TRBJ1-6 is reported as an ORF; its role is uncertain. Germline V gives CDR1 GKSSPN, CDR2 SITVG. V lost 1 base, J lost 4 bases, and 6 bases stayed unmatched. The CDR3 totals 17 residues. CDR3 sequence: CAWSPRDRGVYNSPLYF. CDR3 bases read: TGTGCCTGGAGTCCACGGGACAGGGGGGTTTATAATTCGCCC.

This clone was detected a few times. All gene names here are mouse names. Read sequence stops 4 residues before the CDR3 end, and the germline J gene provides the missing end. The chain uses TRBV13-1 and TRBJ2-3; D perhaps matches TRBD1 (6 bases). The length of the CDR3 is 13 residues. Germline V gene sequence: CDR1 NSHNY, CDR2 SYGAGN. CDR3 protein: CASSEQGKETLYF. Incomplete CDR3 DNA: TGTGCCAGCAGTGAACAGGGTAAAGAA.

This clone was seen repeatedly, ten times or more. The germline and genes are mouse ones. The CDR3 is cut off 4 residues early in the read; its end comes from the germline J gene. This rearrangement joins TRBV19 to TRBJ2-3; 11 nucleotides match TRBD2. Germline V lookup: CDR1 FNHDT, CDR2 SITEND (reference sequence). This CDR3 comprises 16 residues. J lost 0 bases, V lost 4 bases, and 4 bases had no gene match. The CDR3 loop is CASSRLGGNSAETLYF. The part of the CDR3 DNA that was read is TGTGCCAGCAGTCGACTGGGGGGGAATAGTGCAGAA.

This clone was counted between two and nine times. The genes and germline here are from mouse. The CDR3 extends 4 residues past the end of the read, so its final part is completed from the germline J gene. The chain couples TRBV1 to TRBJ1-2; D remains unclear. Germline V gene data show CDR1 as NSQYPW and CDR2 as LRSPGD (reference sequence). This CDR3 region has 15 residues. Trimming shortened V by 0 bases and J by 1 base, and 9 bases separated the two germline ends. The sequenced CDR3 bases are TGCACCTGCAGTGCAGATCCGACAATAAACTCC. Translated, it gives CTCSADPTINS. The whole CDR3 protein reads CTCSADPTINSDYTF.

Points on this clone: The genes and germline here are from mouse. The read is 4 residues too short to cover the CDR3 end, so that end is filled in from the germline J gene. The chain combines TRBV2 with TRBJ2-1; tentative D call: TRBD1 (6 bases). The CDR3 totals 13 residues. V gave up 5 bases and J gave up 1 base, with 6 bases separating them. Germline V lookup: CDR1 LGHNA, CDR2 YSYQKL. The CDR3 reads CASSGTNYAEQFF. CDR3 bases read: TGTGCCAGCAGCGGGACAAACTATGCT.

There are a few counts of this clone. Gene names follow the mouse nomenclature. The read stops 4 residues short of the end of the CDR3; the missing end is completed from the germline J gene. V is TRBV31 and J is TRBJ1-2; 7 bases are a match to TRBD1. Germline trimming cut 3 bases from V and 3 bases from J; bases unmatched to any gene: 4. Germline V lookup: CDR1 GKSSPN, CDR2 SITVG. The CDR3 extends over 13 amino acids. The part of the CDR3 DNA that was read is TGTGCCTGGAGACAGGGGTGGGACTCC. Amino acid sequence: CAWRQGWDS. The CDR3, in full, reads CAWRQGWDSDYTF.

This clone came up a few times. The listed genes are named as in mouse. The read terminates 4 residues ahead of where the CDR3 ends, so the germline J gene completes it. The gene calls are TRBV1 and TRBJ2-2; D gene uncertain. With 6 bases removed from V and 5 bases from J, the gap between germline ends came to 10 bases. Germline assignment: CDR1 NSQYPW and CDR2 LRSPGD (reference sequence). The CDR3 extends over 13 amino acids. CDR3 DNA (partial): TGCACCTGCAGGCGAGGAGGGACCGGG. It codes for CTCRRGGTG. The CDR3, in full, reads CTCRRGGTGQLYF.

Only a few counts were recorded for this clone. Gene names follow the mouse nomenclature. The read gets to within 4 residues of the CDR3 end, and the germline J gene fills in the rest. Other nucleotide sequences in the sample specify the same CDR3. The genes are TRBV13-1 and TRBJ1-2; 10 bases are shared with TRBD1. The CDR3 covers 13 residues. Trimming removed 5 bases from V and 3 bases from J; junction bases left unmatched: 1. The germline V gene encodes CDR1 NSHNY and CDR2 SYGAGN. The CDR3 is CASRTGGDSDYTF. CDR3 DNA, as far as it was read: TGTGCCAGCAGGACAGGGGGCGACTCC.

With respect to this clone: Genes and germline come from the mouse. Partial CDR3 DNA: TGTGCCAGCAGTGAAAGGGACAACTAT. It encodes CASSERDNY. The complete CDR3 sequence is CASSERDNYEQYF. The rearrangement uses TRBV13-1 and TRBJ2-7; the D gene is possibly TRBD1 (6 bases). The read ends 4 residues before the CDR3 terminus; that terminus is restored from the germline J gene. The CDR3 contains 13 residues. Per germline, CDR1 NSHNY and CDR2 SYGAGN. V was shortened by 2 bases and J by 3 bases, with 9 bases between the two germline ends.